This T cell receptor (beta chain) comes out of a study of Ad26.COV2.S vaccination and SARS-CoV-2 variants. Study in general: Doses of Ad26.COV2.S were injected into muscle once or twice, 56 days apart. Study-level findings and limits: Reports say spike-specific CD8+ and CD4+ T cell responses covered substantial breadth after vaccination.

TCRdb keeps only in-frame clones here, not all; method: immunoSEQ multiplex PCR. The sample holds around 300,000 clones, approximately 90% seen once. About this clone: Its antigen is unidentified.

Treatment: roughly 18 received Ad26.COV2.S at low or high dose, single or two shots; about 5 received placebo; per-sample allocation not given. Sampling happened 63 days after the first vaccine or placebo injection. The source was peripheral blood, collected in a trial of Ad26.COV2.S vaccine versus placebo. The TCR sequence derives from a person between 18 and 59 years old who received the Ad26.COV2.S COVID-19 vaccine or a placebo.

CDR3 in DNA: TGTGCCTGGAGTCCAATCGGTAACAATCAGCCCCAGCATTTT. Protein sequence: CAWSPIGNNQPQHF. The V and J genes are TRBV30 and TRBJ1-5, with D hard to call. The CDR3 covers 14 residues. Trimming pared 2 bases from V and 3 bases from J, leaving 11 bases between. CDR1 is GTSNPN, CDR2 SVGIG, per germline (reference sequence).